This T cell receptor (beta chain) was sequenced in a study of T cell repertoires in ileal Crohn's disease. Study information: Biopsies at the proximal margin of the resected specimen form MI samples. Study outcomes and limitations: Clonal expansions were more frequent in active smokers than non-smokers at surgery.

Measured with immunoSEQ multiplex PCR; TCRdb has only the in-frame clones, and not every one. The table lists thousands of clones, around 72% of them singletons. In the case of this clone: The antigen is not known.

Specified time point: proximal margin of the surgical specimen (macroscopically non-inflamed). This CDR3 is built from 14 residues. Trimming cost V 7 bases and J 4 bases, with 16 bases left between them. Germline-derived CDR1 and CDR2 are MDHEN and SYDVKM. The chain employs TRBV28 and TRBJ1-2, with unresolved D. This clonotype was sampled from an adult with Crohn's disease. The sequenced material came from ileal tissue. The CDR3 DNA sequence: TGTGCCAGCATCGGGAGAATGGATCTCTATGGCTACACCTTC. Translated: CASIGRMDLYGYTF.